The rows below give T cell receptor beta chains drawn from one sample of a study of blood T cell repertoires in COVID-19. Measured with immunoSEQ multiplex PCR; TCRdb has only the in-frame clones, and not every one. The sample records fewer than 200,000 clones, about nine tenths being singletons. Sequences were obtained from peripheral blood. The receptor set was obtained from a man aged 55-75 years with acute or convalescent COVID-19. Each CDR3 is given with its conserved first and last residue. The D gene is left open where the match is weak. Rows may omit the clone size; those that give it use once, few, many or a size class.

>-|-|TRBJ1-1|TRBV6-6
TGTGCCACCAATGGGGAACAGGTGACGGCTTTCTTT
CATNGEQVTAFF
>-|few|TRBJ1-3|TRBV6-6
TGTGCCAGCAGTTACGGAGGGCCTGGAAACACCATATATTTT
CASSYGGPGNTIYF
>TRBD2|-|TRBJ2-5|TRBV24-1
TGTGCCACCAGTGATTTAACAGCGGGGGATAAAGAGACCCAGTACTTC
CATSDLTAGDKETQYF
>-|-|TRBJ2-5|TRBV5-4
TGTGCCAGCAGCATGACAGACCAAGAGACCCAGTACTTC
CASSMTDQETQYF
>TRBD1|-|TRBJ1-1|TRBV5-1
TGCGCCAGCAGCTCGTCCCGGGACAGGGATGAAGCTTTCTTT
CASSSSRDRDEAFF
>-|-|TRBJ1-6|TRBV9
TGTGCCAGCAGCGTAGCAAGGCAGGTCGGTTCACCCCTCCACTTT
CASSVARQVGSPLHF
>TRBD1|-|TRBJ1-2|TRBV18
TGTGCCAGCTCACCGACCGGGACAGCCATCTATGGCTACACCTTC
CASSPTGTAIYGYTF
>TRBD1|-|TRBJ1-2|TRBV9
TGTGCCAGCAGCGTAGAGGGACAGGGAGGGGAATGGGATGGCTACACCTTC
CASSVEGQGGEWDGYTF
>-|once|TRBJ1-1|TRBV3-1/TRBV3-2
TGTGCCAGCACCCCAAGGAGGGTGCTGAGCACTGAAGCTTTCTTT
CASTPRRVLSTEAFF
>-|-|TRBJ1-6|TRBV10-3
TGTGCCATCAGGCGAGATAATTCACCCCTCCACTTT
CAIRRDNSPLHF
>-|-|TRBJ2-1|TRBV9
TGTGCCAGCACTCCGGGGGACAGTTGGGGCAATGAGCAGTTCTTC
CASTPGDSWGNEQFF
>-|few|TRBJ1-6|TRBV6-6
TGTGCCAGCAGTTACTTCGGGGGTAAATCACCCCTCCACTTT
CASSYFGGKSPLHF
>TRBD2|-|TRBJ2-3|TRBV5-1
TGCGCCAGCGTCCCGGGACTAGCGACAGATACGCAGTATTTT
CASVPGLATDTQYF
>TRBD1|-|TRBJ2-3|TRBV19
TGTGCCACCCGACAGGGAACTAGCACAGATACGCAGTATTTT
CATRQGTSTDTQYF
>TRBD2|-|TRBJ2-4|TRBV5-1
TGCGCCCCCCCGGGGGGAGGCGTCAAAAACATTCAGTACTTC
CAPPGGGVKNIQYF
>-|-|TRBJ2-5|TRBV21-1
TGTGCCAGCAGCAAAGCGCGGGGTGGGGAGACCCAGTACTTC
CASSKARGGETQYF
>TRBD1|-|TRBJ2-7|TRBV24-1
TGTGCCACCGGAGAAGGGGGCAGTGGCGAGCAGTACTTC
CATGEGGSGEQYF
>TRBD2|-|TRBJ2-1|TRBV5-5
TGTGCCAGCAGCTGGGACTATAACAATGAGCAGTTCTTC
CASSWDYNNEQFF
>-|-|TRBJ1-4|TRBV10-3
TGTGCCATCAGTGACGGGGGAAGGGCAACTAATGAAAAACTGTTTTTT
CAISDGGRATNEKLFF
>TRBD1|-|TRBJ2-2|TRBV28
TGTGCCAGCAGTATTTGGACAGGGGGAACACAACTCACCGGGGAGCTGTTTTTT
CASSIWTGGTQLTGELFF
>-|-|TRBJ2-3|TRBV12-3/TRBV12-4
TGTGCCAGCAGCCCACTAGCTCGAGATACGCAGTATTTT
CASSPLARDTQYF
>-|-|TRBJ1-1|TRBV18
TGTGCCAGCTCACCCCCCTCGGCAGGGGAAAACACTGAAGCTTTCTTT
CASSPPSAGENTEAFF
>-|once|TRBJ1-1|TRBV5-1
TGCGCCAGCAGCTTGGCCGGTGTAACCGGGGGCACTGAAGCTTTCTTT
CASSLAGVTGGTEAFF
>-|-|TRBJ2-2|TRBV24-1
TGTGCCACCAGTGATCCGTCGGGGGAGTCGAACACCGGGGAGCTGTTTTTT
CATSDPSGESNTGELFF
>TRBD2|-|TRBJ2-1|TRBV6-6
TGTGCCAGCAGCCTAGCGGGGGACAATGAGCAGTTCTTC
CASSLAGDNEQFF
>-|-|TRBJ1-3|TRBV9
TGTGCCAGCAGCGTAGGAGGTGAATTCGGAAACACCATATATTTT
CASSVGGEFGNTIYF
>TRBD1|-|TRBJ1-2|TRBV6-5
TGTGCCAGCAGTTCAGGGGGCGTAGGCTATGGCTACACCTTC
CASSSGGVGYGYTF
>-|-|TRBJ1-3|TRBV6-5
TGTGCCATCCAGGCCTTCTCTGGAAACACCATATATTTT
CAIQAFSGNTIYF
>TRBD1|-|TRBJ1-5|TRBV9
TGTGCCAGCAGCCCCCATCCCGGGACAGGAATCGGCGGCAATCAGCCCCAGCATTTT
CASSPHPGTGIGGNQPQHF
>-|-|TRBJ1-2|TRBV2
TGTGCCAGCAACTTCGGGGGGGTTAACTATGGCTACACCTTC
CASNFGGVNYGYTF
>-|-|TRBJ2-1|TRBV14
TGTGCCAGCAGCCGGCCGGAGTCTGGTTACAATGAGCAGTTCTTC
CASSRPESGYNEQFF
>-|-|TRBJ1-5|TRBV10-2
TGCGCCAGCAGTGAGGACGGGAATCAGCCCCAGCATTTT
CASSEDGNQPQHF
>TRBD2|-|TRBJ2-1|TRBV11-3
TGTGCCAGCAGCCCGTCCAGGAGCGGGACTGAGCAGTTCTTC
CASSPSRSGTEQFF
>-|-|TRBJ1-1|TRBV13
TGTGCCAGCAGCAGGGAGGTGAACACTGAAGCTTTCTTT
CASSREVNTEAFF
>TRBD1|-|TRBJ2-1|TRBV27
TGTGCCAGCAGGACAGGGGGCTACAATGAGCAGTTCTTC
CASRTGGYNEQFF
>-|-|TRBJ2-5|TRBV18
TGTGCCAGCTCACCACGGGCTAGCCCTTTACAAGAGACCCAGTACTTC
CASSPRASPLQETQYF
>TRBD1|-|TRBJ2-3|TRBV6-6
TGTGCCAGCAGATTAGGACAGGGGACAGATACGCAGTATTTT
CASRLGQGTDTQYF
>TRBD1|-|TRBJ1-2|TRBV6-2/TRBV6-3
TGTGCCAGCAGCGACGACAGGGGAACGAGGGGCTACACCTTC
CASSDDRGTRGYTF
>-|-|TRBJ1-1|TRBV29-1
TGCAGCGTTGAAACCAGGGTGAGGCCCACTGAAGCTTTCTTT
CSVETRVRPTEAFF
>TRBD1|-|TRBJ2-1|TRBV2
TGTGCCAGCAGTGATAGAGGGGGCCTGATGAACAATGAGCAGTTCTTC
CASSDRGGLMNNEQFF
>TRBD2|few|TRBJ2-2|TRBV27
TGTGCCAGCCGATTTGTAGGACTAGCGGGGGGAGCGAACACCGGGGAGCTGTTTTTT
CASRFVGLAGGANTGELFF
>TRBD1|-|TRBJ1-1|TRBV19
TGTGCCAGTAGCCCGCCGGGACAGGATCCTCTTAAAGCTTTCTTT
CASSPPGQDPLKAFF
>-|-|TRBJ1-3|TRBV12-3/TRBV12-4
TGTGCCAGCAGTCAGGGACACGGAAACACCATATATTTT
CASSQGHGNTIYF
>TRBD1|-|TRBJ1-3|TRBV14
TGTGCCAGCAGCCGGATACAGACAGGGGTTAACTCTGGAAACACCATATATTTT
CASSRIQTGVNSGNTIYF
>TRBD2|-|TRBJ2-7|TRBV5-4
TGTGCCAGCAGCTTTAAGCGGGAGCCCCGCTACGAGCAGTACTTC
CASSFKREPRYEQYF
>-|-|TRBJ1-4|TRBV10-1
TGCGCCAGCTTGAGACAGTTAACTAATGAAAAACTGTTTTTT
CASLRQLTNEKLFF
>-|-|TRBJ1-3|TRBV5-1
TGCGCCAGCAGCGGGACTACTGGAAACACCATATATTTT
CASSGTTGNTIYF
>-|-|TRBJ1-1|TRBV6-5
TGTGCCAGCAGCTTAGAGCTACAGGGCGCTGAAGCTTTCTTT
CASSLELQGAEAFF
>-|-|TRBJ1-4|TRBV5-6
TGTGCCAGCACTTTCGGGGGAGTAGCAACTAATGAAAAACTGTTTTTT
CASTFGGVATNEKLFF
>-|many|TRBJ2-2|TRBV24-1
TGTGCCACCAGTGATTTGGGATCGGGTCAGGGGAGCACCGGGGAGCTGTTTTTT
CATSDLGSGQGSTGELFF
>-|-|TRBJ2-1|TRBV6-5
TGTGCCAGCGGGACTGATATTTACAATGAGCAGTTCTTC
CASGTDIYNEQFF
>TRBD2|-|TRBJ2-1|TRBV4-3
TGCGCCAGCAGCCAAGCGAGCGGGAGGGCCAATGAGCAGTTCTTC
CASSQASGRANEQFF
>TRBD1|-|TRBJ1-2|TRBV12-5
TGTGCTAGTGGTTTGGTACCGGTGACAGGGGGCGCGTTCTATGGCTACACCTTC
CASGLVPVTGGAFYGYTF
>TRBD1|-|TRBJ1-5|TRBV18
TGTGCCAGCTCACCAAGGACAGGGGCGGACCAGCCCCAGCATTTT
CASSPRTGADQPQHF
>TRBD1|few|TRBJ1-6|TRBV7-2
TGTGCCAGCAGTGGGACAGGGGATAATTCACCCCTCCACTTT
CASSGTGDNSPLHF
>-|-|TRBJ2-2|TRBV10-3
TGTGCCATCAGTGATTTGGGGACATTGAACACCGGGGAGCTGTTTTTT
CAISDLGTLNTGELFF